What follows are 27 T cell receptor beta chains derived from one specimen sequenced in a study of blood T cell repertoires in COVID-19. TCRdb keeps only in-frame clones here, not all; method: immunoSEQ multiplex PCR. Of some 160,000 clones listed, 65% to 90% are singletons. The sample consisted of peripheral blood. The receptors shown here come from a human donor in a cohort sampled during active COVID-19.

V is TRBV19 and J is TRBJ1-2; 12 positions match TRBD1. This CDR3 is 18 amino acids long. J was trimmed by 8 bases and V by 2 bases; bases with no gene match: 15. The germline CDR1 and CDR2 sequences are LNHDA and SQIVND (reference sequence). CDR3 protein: CASSITGFSGQGADGYTF. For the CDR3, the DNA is TGTGCCAGTAGTATAACGGGGTTTTCGGGACAGGGGGCGGACGGCTACACCTTC.

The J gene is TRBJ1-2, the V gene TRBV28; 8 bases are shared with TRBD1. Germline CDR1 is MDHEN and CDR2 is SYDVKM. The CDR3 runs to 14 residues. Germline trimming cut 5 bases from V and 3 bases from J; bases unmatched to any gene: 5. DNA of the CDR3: TGTGCCAGCAGTGGAGGACAGGGCTACTATGGCTACACCTTC. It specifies CASSGGQGYYGYTF.

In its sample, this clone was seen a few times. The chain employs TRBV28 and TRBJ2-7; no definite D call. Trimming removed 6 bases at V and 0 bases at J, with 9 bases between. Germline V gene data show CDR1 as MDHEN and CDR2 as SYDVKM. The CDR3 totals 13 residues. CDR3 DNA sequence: TGTGCCAGCAGGAGAATAAGCTCCTACGAGCAGTACTTC. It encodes CASRRISSYEQYF.

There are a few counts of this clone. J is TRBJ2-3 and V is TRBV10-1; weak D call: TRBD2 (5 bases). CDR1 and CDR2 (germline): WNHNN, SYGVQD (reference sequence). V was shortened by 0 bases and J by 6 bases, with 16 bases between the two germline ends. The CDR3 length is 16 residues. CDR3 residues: CASSESRAALVDTQYF. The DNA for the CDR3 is TGCGCCAGCAGTGAGTCGAGAGCGGCCCTCGTTGATACGCAGTATTTT.

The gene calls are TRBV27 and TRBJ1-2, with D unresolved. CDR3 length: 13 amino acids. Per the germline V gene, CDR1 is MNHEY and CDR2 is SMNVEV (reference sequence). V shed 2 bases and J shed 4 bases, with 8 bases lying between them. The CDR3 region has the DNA TGTGCCAGCAGTTTAGAGGCGGGCTATGGCTACACCTTC. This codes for CASSLEAGYGYTF.

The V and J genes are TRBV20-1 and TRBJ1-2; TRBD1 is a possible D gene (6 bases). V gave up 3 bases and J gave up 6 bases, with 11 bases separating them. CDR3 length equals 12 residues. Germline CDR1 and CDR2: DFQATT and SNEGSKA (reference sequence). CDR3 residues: CSASNRADGYTF. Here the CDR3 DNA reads TGCAGTGCTAGTAACAGGGCTGATGGCTACACCTTC.

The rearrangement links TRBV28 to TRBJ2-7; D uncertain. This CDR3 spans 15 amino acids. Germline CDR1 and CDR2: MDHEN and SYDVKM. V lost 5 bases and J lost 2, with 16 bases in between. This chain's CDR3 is CASSARSQPPYEQYF. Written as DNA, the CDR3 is TGTGCCAGCAGTGCTAGGTCTCAACCTCCCTACGAGCAGTACTTC.

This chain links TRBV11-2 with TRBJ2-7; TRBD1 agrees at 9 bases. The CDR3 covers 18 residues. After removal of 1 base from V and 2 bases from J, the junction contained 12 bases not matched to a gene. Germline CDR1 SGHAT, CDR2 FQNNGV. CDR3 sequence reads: CASSLGLTGQGSTYEQYF. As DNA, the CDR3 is TGTGCCAGCAGCTTAGGATTAACGGGACAGGGCTCTACCTACGAGCAGTACTTC.

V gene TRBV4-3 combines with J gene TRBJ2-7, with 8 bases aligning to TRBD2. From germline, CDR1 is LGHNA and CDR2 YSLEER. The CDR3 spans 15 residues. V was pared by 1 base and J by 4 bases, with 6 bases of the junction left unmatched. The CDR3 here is CASSQVRLAGYEQYF. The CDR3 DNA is TGCGCCAGCAGCCAAGTAAGGCTAGCGGGTTACGAGCAGTACTTC.

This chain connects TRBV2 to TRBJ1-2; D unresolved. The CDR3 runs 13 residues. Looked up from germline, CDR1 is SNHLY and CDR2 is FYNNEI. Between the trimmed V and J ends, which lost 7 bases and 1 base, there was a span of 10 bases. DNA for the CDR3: TGTGCCAGCACCACGGAGGATAACTATGGCTACACCTTC. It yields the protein CASTTEDNYGYTF.

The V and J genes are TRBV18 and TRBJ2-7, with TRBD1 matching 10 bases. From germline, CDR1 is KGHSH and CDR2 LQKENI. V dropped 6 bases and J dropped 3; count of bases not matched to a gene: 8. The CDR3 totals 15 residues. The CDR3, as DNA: TGTGCCAGCTCCCGGTCCGGACAGGGGGACTACGAGCAGTACTTC. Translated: CASSRSGQGDYEQYF.

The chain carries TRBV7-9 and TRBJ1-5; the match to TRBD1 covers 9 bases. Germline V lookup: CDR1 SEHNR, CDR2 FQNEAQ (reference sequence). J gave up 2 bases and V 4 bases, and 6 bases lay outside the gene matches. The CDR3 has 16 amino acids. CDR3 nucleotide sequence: TGTGCCAGCAGCTACCAACAGGGGGCGGGCAATCAGCCCCAGCATTTT. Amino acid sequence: CASSYQQGAGNQPQHF.

This CDR3 reads CASSAWTGGNQPQHF. CDR3 nucleotide sequence: TGTGCCAGCAGTGCCTGGACAGGGGGCAATCAGCCCCAGCATTTT. The chain links TRBV27 to TRBJ1-5; TRBD1 agrees at 9 bases. Trimming removed 5 bases from V and 2 bases from J; junction bases left unmatched: 4. The CDR3 is 15 amino acids. The V gene's germline CDR1 is MNHEY and CDR2 SMNVEV (reference sequence).

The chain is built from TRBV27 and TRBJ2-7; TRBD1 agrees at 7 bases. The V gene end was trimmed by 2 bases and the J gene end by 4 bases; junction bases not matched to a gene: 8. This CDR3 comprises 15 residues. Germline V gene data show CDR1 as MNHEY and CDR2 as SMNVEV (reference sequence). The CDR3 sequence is CASSLPSTGLYEQYF. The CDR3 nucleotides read TGTGCCAGCAGTTTACCCTCGACAGGGCTATACGAGCAGTACTTC.

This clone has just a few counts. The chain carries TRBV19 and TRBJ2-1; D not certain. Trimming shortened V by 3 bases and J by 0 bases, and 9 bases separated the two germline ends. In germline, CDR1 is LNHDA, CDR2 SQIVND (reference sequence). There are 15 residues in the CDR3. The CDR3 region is CASSMHSSSYNEQFF. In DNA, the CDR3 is TGTGCCAGTAGTATGCACTCTAGCTCCTACAATGAGCAGTTCTTC.

CDR3: CASLGAYEQYF. The CDR3 region has the DNA TGTGCCAGCTTGGGGGCATACGAGCAGTACTTC. This sequence joins TRBV21-1 and TRBJ2-7; the D call of TRBD1 is as the table states it, not checked on the DNA. TRBV21-1 is described as a pseudogene. The CDR3 has 11 residues.

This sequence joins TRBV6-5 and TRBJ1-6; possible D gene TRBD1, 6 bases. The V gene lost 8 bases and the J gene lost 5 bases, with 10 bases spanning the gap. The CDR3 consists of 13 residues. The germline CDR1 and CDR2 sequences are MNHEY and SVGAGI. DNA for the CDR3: TGTGCCAGCCTCGGGACAAATAATTCACCCCTCCACTTT. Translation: CASLGTNNSPLHF.

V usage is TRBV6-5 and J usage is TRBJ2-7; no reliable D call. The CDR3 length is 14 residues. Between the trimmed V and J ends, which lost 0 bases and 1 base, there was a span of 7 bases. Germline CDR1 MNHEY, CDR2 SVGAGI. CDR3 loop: CASSYSQVSYEQYF. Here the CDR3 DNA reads TGTGCCAGCAGTTACTCCCAGGTGTCCTACGAGCAGTACTTC.

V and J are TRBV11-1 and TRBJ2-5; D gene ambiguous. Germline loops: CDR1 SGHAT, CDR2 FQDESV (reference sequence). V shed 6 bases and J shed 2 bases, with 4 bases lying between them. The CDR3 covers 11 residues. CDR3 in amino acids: CASSPQETQYF. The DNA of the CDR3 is TGTGCCAGCAGTCCTCAAGAGACCCAGTACTTC.

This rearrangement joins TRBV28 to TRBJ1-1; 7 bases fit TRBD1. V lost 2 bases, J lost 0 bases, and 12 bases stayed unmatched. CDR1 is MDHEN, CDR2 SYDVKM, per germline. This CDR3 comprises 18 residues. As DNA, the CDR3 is TGTGCCAGCAGTTTACCGACAGGGACCCGCATAATGAACACTGAAGCTTTCTTT. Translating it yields CASSLPTGTRIMNTEAFF.

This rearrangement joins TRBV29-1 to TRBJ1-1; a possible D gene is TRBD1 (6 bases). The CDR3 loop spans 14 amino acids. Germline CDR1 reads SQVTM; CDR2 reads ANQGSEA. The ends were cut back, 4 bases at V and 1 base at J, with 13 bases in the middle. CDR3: CSVALRGGNTEAFF. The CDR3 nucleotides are TGCAGCGTTGCCCTCAGAGGGGGGAACACTGAAGCTTTCTTT. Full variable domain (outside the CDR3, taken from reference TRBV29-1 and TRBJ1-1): SAVISQKPSRDICQRGTSLTIQCQVDSQVTMMFWYRQQPGQSLTLIATANQGSEATYESGFVIDKFPISRPNLTFSTLTVSNMSPEDSSIYLCSVALRGGNTEAFFGQGTRLTVV.

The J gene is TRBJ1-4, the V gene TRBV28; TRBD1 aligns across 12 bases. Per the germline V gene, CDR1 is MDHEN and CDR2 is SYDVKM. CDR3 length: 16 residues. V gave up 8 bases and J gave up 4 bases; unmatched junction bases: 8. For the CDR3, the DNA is TGTGCCAGCGGGACAGGGGGCTCGGTCGGTAATGAAAAACTGTTTTTT. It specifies CASGTGGSVGNEKLFF.

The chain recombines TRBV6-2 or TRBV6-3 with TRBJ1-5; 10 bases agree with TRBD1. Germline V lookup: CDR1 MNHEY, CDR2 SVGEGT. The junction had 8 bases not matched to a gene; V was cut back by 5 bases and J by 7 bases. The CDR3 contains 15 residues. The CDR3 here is CASSPTGGAQQPQHF. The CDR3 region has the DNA TGTGCCAGCAGTCCGACAGGGGGCGCTCAACAGCCCCAGCATTTT.

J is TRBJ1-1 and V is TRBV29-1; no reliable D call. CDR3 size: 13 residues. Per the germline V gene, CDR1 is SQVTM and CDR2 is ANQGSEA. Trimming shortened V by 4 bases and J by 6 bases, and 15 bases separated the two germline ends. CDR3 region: CSVVTQPSAEAFF. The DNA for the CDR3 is TGCAGCGTTGTCACCCAGCCCAGCGCTGAAGCTTTCTTT.

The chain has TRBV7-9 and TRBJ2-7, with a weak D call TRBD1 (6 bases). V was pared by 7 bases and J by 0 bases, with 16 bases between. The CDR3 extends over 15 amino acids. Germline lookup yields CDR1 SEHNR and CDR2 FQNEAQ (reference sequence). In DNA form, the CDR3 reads TGTGCCAGCATCGGACCCGGCAGGGGCTCCTACGAGCAGTACTTC. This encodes CASIGPGRGSYEQYF.

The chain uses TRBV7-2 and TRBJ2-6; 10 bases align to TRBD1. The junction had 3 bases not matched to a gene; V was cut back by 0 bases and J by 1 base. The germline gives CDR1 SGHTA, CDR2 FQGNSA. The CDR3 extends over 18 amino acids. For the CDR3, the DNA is TGTGCCAGCAGCTTAGCCGGGACAGGGGTTTCTGGGGCCAACGTCCTGACTTTC. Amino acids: CASSLAGTGVSGANVLTF.

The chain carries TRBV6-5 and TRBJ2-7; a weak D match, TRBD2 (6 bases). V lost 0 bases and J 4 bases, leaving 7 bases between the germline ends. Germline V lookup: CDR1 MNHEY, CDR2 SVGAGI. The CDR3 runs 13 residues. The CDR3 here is CASSYSRGYEQYF. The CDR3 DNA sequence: TGTGCCAGCAGTTACTCGCGGGGTTACGAGCAGTACTTC.